This record concerns one T cell receptor beta chain sequence. Its antigen is currently not known. Base qualities are missing; no much larger clone stands one base away. The sample originates from a study of T cells in Graves' hyperthyroidism and ophthalmopathy (dated by TCRdb to between 2018 and 2021). Turning to the overall study: Peripheral blood samples were taken at the time of initial diagnosis, prior to any treatment. Whether ophthalmopathy could be predicted prospectively was tested in an independent validation cohort made up of under 20 hyperthyroidism patients plus 17 patients who later progressed to ophthalmopathy. After blood sampling, hyperthyroidism patients were treated with methimazole at a starting dose of 30 mg daily, and ophthalmopathy patients were treated with high-dose intravenous methylprednisolone. A discovery cohort of around 98 patients, about 44 with Graves' ophthalmopathy and under 60 with stable Graves' hyperthyroidism, was used to find distinguishing TCR V-J signatures. For training and testing, the 100 or so patients in the discovery cohort were randomly divided in a 7:3 ratio. TCR Vbeta CDR3 sequencing of 120 to 150 peripheral blood samples (approximately 44 ophthalmopathy, 70 to 85 hyperthyroidism and 17 progressor patients) is reported in the paper. In about 6 Graves' hyperthyroidism patients, the study also compared T-cell repertoires from thyroid tissue with T-cell repertoires from blood. The full study reports these points: In validation, the model predicted progression to ophthalmopathy with approximately 70% sensitivity and about 72% specificity, a median of 6.5 months before onset. In cross-validation, a model built on a 13 V-J signature told ophthalmopathy apart from stable hyperthyroidism with over 85% sensitivity and approximately 84% specificity, and in testing the same model reached 80%/75%. No statistical method was used to set the sample size in advance, and investigators knew the group allocation. Most expanded thyroid clonotypes (frequency above 0.001) were also detected in blood, a finding suggesting that blood repertoires may reflect thyroid immune responses.

The TCR beta CDR3 regions were amplified from the RNA transcripts. The TCR CDR3 was subjected to a first round of RT-PCR using the HTBI primer set and the Qiagen OneStep RT-PCR kit. Libraries were constructed in a second round of multiplex PCR, after which size selection and purification were carried out. Sequencing of the libraries was done on an Illumina HiSeq2000 using paired-end 100 bp reads. Concerning the study's data processing: Raw data were processed with SOAPnuke, discarding reads with adapters, uncalled bases, mean Phred below 15, or no exact constant-primer or identifier match. High-quality paired reads were merged with COPE v1.2.5, and unique nucleotide sequences were defined as clonotypes. Clonotypes were aligned to IMGT TRBV, TRBD and TRBJ reference segments using MiTCR v1.1. The analysis included only V-J combinations with a frequency above 0.0001, which together covered 99.2% of the repertoires. A TCS score was defined as the ratio between F50 (clonal expansion) and ExV (chaos), using BLOSUM62-based TCRdist between CDR3 peptides within each V-J. Welch's t-statistics and random forest reduced around 550 V-J features to 10 to 15, which were used in a naive Bayes classifier (R e1071). In-frame beta chains were kept once TCRdb had trimmed the public reads at Q25 with fastp and called clones with MiXCR. All rows with the same CDR3 protein become a single entry with the most common DNA and genes. These V and J calls derive from TCRdb rather than the authors' analysis. This sample has about 410,000 distinct CDR3 sequences in its table, and 14% of those were observed once. The ten largest make up about 19% of the sample.

Moderately to severely active disease, a Clinical Activity Score of at least 3, a NOSPECS grade of at least 4, and a duration under 3 months were present in ophthalmopathy patients. Exclusion was applied to patients with uncontrolled infections, other autoimmune diseases, pregnancy or lactation. Diagnoses relied on clinical symptoms, serum thyroxine and TRAb, thyroid ultrasound and orbital computed tomography. PBMCs were isolated from 10 ml of fresh peripheral blood by Ficoll-Paque density gradient centrifugation. Total RNA was extracted using Trizol reagent, and RNA quality was assessed on an Agilent 2100 Bioanalyzer. Trimming costs V 5 bases and J 5 bases, and their ends lie 17 bases apart. In the germline V gene (reference sequence), CDR1 corresponds to SGHKS and CDR2 to YYEKEE. The CDR3 contains 15 residues, cysteine and phenylalanine counted. The read is trimmed to its CDR3 DNA, 45 bases read in frame from base 1.

This chain is built from TRBV5-5 and TRBJ1-5; the D region possibly corresponds to TRBD1 (5 bases align). Input material: blood. The TCR was taken from a woman aged 30 to 39 with Graves' ophthalmopathy. CDR3 sequence: CASSSDLGEHQPQHF. The bases read TGTGCCAGCAGTTCGGACCTAGGGGAGCATCAGCCCCAGCATTTT.